The 18 T cell receptor beta chains below come from one sample, sequenced in a study of cytomegalovirus exposure and HLA in healthy donors. PCR primers comprised 60 Vbeta and 13 Jbeta primers. Using immunoSEQ multiplex PCR, the repertoire was profiled, and TCRdb retains in-frame clones only, with some absent. The table records 180,000 or so clones, around three quarters of them present only once. The sequencing sample was made of PBMCs. The receptors were gathered from a woman between 45 and 65 years old in good health and CMV-seronegative.

The V gene is TRBV7-2, the J gene TRBJ2-5; TRBD2 is a possible D gene (6 bases). The J call may be wrong; the DNA end is better matched by TRBJ2-7. The CDR3 length is 12 residues. Looked up from germline, CDR1 is SGHTA and CDR2 is FQGNSA. The CDR3 spells CASSLRGYEQYF. As DNA, the CDR3 is TGTGCCAGCAGCTTACGGGGGTACGAGCAGTACTTC.

The rearrangement links TRBV5-1 to TRBJ2-1; tentative D call: TRBD1 (6 bases). Trimming removed 4 bases from V and 8 bases from J, with 10 bases in between. This CDR3 is 12 amino acids long. Per the germline V gene, CDR1 is SGHRS and CDR2 is YFSETQ. CDR3 coding DNA: TGCGCCAGCAGCATCCAGGGGTATGAGCAGTTCTTC. As protein: CASSIQGYEQFF.

The chain carries TRBV28 and TRBJ2-7; perhaps TRBD1 as D (6 bases). The V end was cut by 6 bases, the J end by 0 bases, with 15 bases between. Germline CDR1 MDHEN, CDR2 SYDVKM. The CDR3 loop spans 15 amino acids. CDR3: CASSLTGSRSYEQYF. The DNA for the CDR3 is TGTGCCAGCAGCCTGACAGGATCCCGCTCCTACGAGCAGTACTTC.

V gene TRBV29-1 combines with J gene TRBJ2-3; no definite D call. Germline V gene data show CDR1 as SQVTM and CDR2 as ANQGSEA. The ends were cut back, 6 bases at V and 2 bases at J, with 12 bases in the middle. The CDR3 extends over 13 amino acids. CDR3 nucleotides: TGCAGCGTGATACCCGCAGACACAGATACGCAGTATTTT. It codes for CSVIPADTDTQYF.

This clone was counted once. The chain employs TRBV9 and TRBJ1-4; 9 bases line up with TRBD1. The CDR3 covers 15 residues. V dropped 3 bases and J dropped 5; count of bases not matched to a gene: 5. Germline CDR1 reads SGDLS; CDR2 reads YYNGEE. The CDR3 region has the DNA TGTGCCAGCAGCGAGAGGACAGGGGTAAATGAAAAACTGTTTTTT. Protein: CASSERTGVNEKLFF.

The V call is TRBV7-3, the J call TRBJ1-1; a possible D gene is TRBD1 (6 bases). CDR3 length: 14 amino acids. Germline V CDR1 and CDR2: SGHTA, FQGTGA. Trimming stripped 5 bases from V and 1 base from J, with 11 bases between. CDR3 bases: TGTGCCAGCAGCCCCCAGGGGCGGAACACTGAAGCTTTCTTT. Residues: CASSPQGRNTEAFF.

The chain joins TRBV18 to TRBJ1-1; 7 bases fit TRBD1. There are 16 residues in the CDR3. In germline, CDR1 is KGHSH, CDR2 LQKENI. V trimming: 2 bases; J trimming: 0 bases; junction bases outside the gene matches: 6. DNA of the CDR3: TGTGCCAGCTCACCATTCGGGACAGACATGAACACTGAAGCTTTCTTT. It is translated as CASSPFGTDMNTEAFF.

The chain carries TRBV6-4 and TRBJ1-1; possibly TRBD1 for D (6 bases). Trimming removed 0 bases at V and 0 bases at J, with 29 bases between. The V gene's germline CDR1 is MRHNA and CDR2 SNTAGT. This CDR3 comprises 22 residues. As DNA, the CDR3 is TGTGCCAGCAGTGACTCGAGTCAGGGGCGTTTCGTAGGACGGGTCATGAACACTGAAGCTTTCTTT. This translates into CASSDSSQGRFVGRVMNTEAFF.

The chain has TRBV29-1 and TRBJ2-3; 10 nucleotides match TRBD2. The CDR3 is 15 amino acids. The trim removed 5 bases at V and 6 bases at J, leaving 11 bases unmatched. The V gene's germline CDR1 is SQVTM and CDR2 ANQGSEA. Here the CDR3 DNA reads TGCAGCGTTTGGAATCAAGCGGGGGGGCCTGATACGCAGTATTTT. Amino acid sequence: CSVWNQAGGPDTQYF.

This chain links TRBV10-2 with TRBJ1-2, with TRBD1 as a possible D gene (5 bases). CDR1 and CDR2 (germline): WSHSY, SAAADI. CDR3 length equals 12 residues. Between the trimmed V and J ends, which lost 5 bases and 4 bases, there was a span of 8 bases. CDR3 amino acids: CASSLDTYGYTF. In DNA, the CDR3 is TGCGCCAGCAGTCTGGACACCTATGGCTACACCTTC.

This clone was picked up one time. The CDR3 bases are TGCGCCAGCAGCCCGCGCCTAGCGGGAGGATCCTACAATGAGCAGTTCTTC. Translating gives CASSPRLAGGSYNEQFF. The V and J genes are TRBV4-3 and TRBJ2-1, with 11 nucleotides matching TRBD2. Germline values: CDR1 LGHNA, CDR2 YSLEER. The CDR3 loop spans 17 amino acids. V was pared by 4 bases and J by 1 base, with 6 bases of the junction left unmatched.

CDR3 nucleotides: TGTGCCAGCAGTGAAGTCCAGGGGAACTATGGCTACACCTTC. Residues: CASSEVQGNYGYTF. The chain has TRBV28 and TRBJ1-2; weak D call: TRBD1 (6 bases). The CDR3 covers 14 residues. The germline gives CDR1 MDHEN, CDR2 SYDVKM. Trimming removed 5 bases from V and 2 bases from J, with 12 bases in between.

The gene calls are TRBV2 and TRBJ1-1; weak D call: TRBD1 (6 bases). The CDR3 has 14 amino acids. V lost 4 bases and J 2 bases, leaving 11 bases between the germline ends. Germline loops: CDR1 SNHLY, CDR2 FYNNEI. The DNA for the CDR3 is TGTGCCAGCAGTGCCGACAGGTCCAACACTGAAGCTTTCTTT. Translating it yields CASSADRSNTEAFF. The full variable domain, with the rest looked up from reference TRBV2 and TRBJ1-1, is EPEVTQTPSHQVTQMGQEVILRCVPISNHLYFYWYRQILGQKVEFLVSFYNNEISEKSEIFDDQFSVERPDGSNFTLKIRSTKLEDSAMYFCASSADRSNTEAFFGQGTRLTVV.

CDR3: CASSYSAINEQFF. In DNA, the CDR3 is TGTGCCAGCAGCTACTCTGCGATAAATGAGCAGTTCTTC. The chain links TRBV7-2 to TRBJ2-1, with unresolved D. This CDR3 comprises 13 residues. The V end was cut by 4 bases, the J end by 7 bases, with 11 bases between. Germline lookup yields CDR1 SGHTA and CDR2 FQGNSA.

V usage is TRBV5-1 and J usage is TRBJ2-3; D possibly corresponds to TRBD2 (5 bases). CDR1 and CDR2 from the germline V gene are SGHRS and YFSETQ. Trimming took off 1 base at V and 0 bases at J, with 15 bases between the two ends. This CDR3 is built from 17 residues. CDR3 in amino acids: CASSLSGPGYSTDTQYF. The DNA for the CDR3 is TGCGCCAGCAGCTTGAGCGGCCCGGGATATAGCACAGATACGCAGTATTTT.

This sequence joins TRBV5-1 and TRBJ2-1; 9 nucleotides agree with TRBD1. Germline V CDR1 and CDR2: SGHRS, YFSETQ. The ends lost 0 bases at V and 7 bases at J; junction bases unmatched: 5. CDR3 length equals 15 residues. The CDR3 coding sequence is TGCGCCAGCAGCTTGGGACCGGGACAGGGAAATGAGCAGTTCTTC. It specifies CASSLGPGQGNEQFF.

The V and J genes are TRBV6-5 and TRBJ2-3; 8 nucleotides line up with TRBD1. The length of the CDR3 is 15 residues. Trimming at V came to 4 bases and at J to 1 base, leaving 4 bases not matched to a gene. Germline loops: CDR1 MNHEY, CDR2 SVGAGI. CDR3 amino acids: CASSSMDRGTDTQYF. In DNA form, the CDR3 reads TGTGCCAGCAGTTCAATGGACAGGGGCACAGATACGCAGTATTTT.

Concerning this clone itself: This likely comes from a read error, as the CDR3 has no conserved phenylalanine or tryptophan at its end. The gene calls are TRBV29-1 and TRBJ2-7, with 8 bases matching TRBD1. J was trimmed by 2 bases and V by 1 base; bases with no gene match: 7. This CDR3 has 15 residues. CDR1 and CDR2 (germline): SQVTM, ANQGSEA. The CDR3 protein is CSVEGGTGSPYEQYL. In DNA form, the CDR3 reads TGCAGCGTTGAAGGCGGGACAGGATCACCCTACGAGCAGTACCTC.